These 22 T cell receptor beta chains were sequenced from one sample in a study of CD8 T cells in Susac syndrome. cDNA came from around 0.5 to 1 ug RNA primed by random hexamers. TCRdb recomputed calls from the immunoSEQ multiplex PCR reads with MiXCR, one row per CDR3 protein. This table has under 550,000 distinct CDR3 sequences, more than 80% appearing once. The sequencing sample was made of CD8+ T cells from PBMCs. These receptors originate from a human donor with multiple sclerosis.

The rearrangement joins TRBV5-1 to TRBJ2-1, with 7 bases lining up with TRBD1. J was trimmed by 8 bases and V by 0 bases; bases with no gene match: 8. Germline V gene lookup returns CDR1 SGHRS and CDR2 YFSETQ. The CDR3 sequence is 15 residues long. CDR3 in DNA: TGCGCCAGCAGCTTGGAGAGGGGGCGCTTATATGAGCAGTTCTTC. This codes for CASSLERGRLYEQFF.

This clonotype was seen only a few times. The rearrangement links TRBV12-3 or TRBV12-4 to TRBJ2-7; D perhaps matches TRBD2 (5 bases). Deletions cut 9 bases from V and 3 bases from J, with 12 bases between. The CDR3 extends over 12 amino acids. The DNA of the CDR3 is TGTGCCAGTAGTCCGGGGTTCTACGAGCAGTACTTC. This gives the protein CASSPGFYEQYF.

This clonotype was recorded only once. The chain uses TRBV12-3 or TRBV12-4 and TRBJ2-1; D unclear. Trimming removed 3 bases from V and 9 bases from J, with 18 bases in between. The CDR3 extends over 15 amino acids. The chain's CDR3 is CASSFWAENVGEQFF. DNA of the CDR3: TGTGCCAGCAGTTTTTGGGCCGAAAACGTCGGTGAGCAGTTCTTC.

The gene calls are TRBV7-7 and TRBJ2-2, with 7 bases fitting TRBD1. After removal of 5 bases from V and 3 bases from J, the junction contained 12 bases not matched to a gene. CDR3 length equals 17 residues. CDR1 and CDR2 from the germline V gene are SSHAT and FNYEAQ (reference sequence). The CDR3 region is CASSPERQGGYTGELFF. The CDR3 DNA sequence: TGTGCCAGCAGCCCAGAGAGACAGGGTGGTTACACCGGGGAGCTGTTTTTT.

This chain connects TRBV3-1 to TRBJ2-1; D not resolved. Trimming stripped 0 bases from V and 2 bases from J, with 8 bases between. In germline, CDR1 is LGHDT, CDR2 YNNKEL (reference sequence). The CDR3 is 15 residues long. The chain's CDR3 is CASSQDGYAYNEQFF. Written as DNA, the CDR3 is TGTGCCAGCAGCCAAGACGGGTACGCCTACAATGAGCAGTTCTTC.

Notes on this clonotype: An end of the junction does not agree with germline; a read error may underlie this. V and J are TRBV5-1 and TRBJ1-5; TRBD1 is a possible D gene (5 bases). Germline CDR1 SGHRS, CDR2 YFSETQ. The CDR3 loop spans 15 amino acids. The CDR3 protein is CASSPGTTNTQPQLF. The CDR3 nucleotides read TGCGCCAGCAGCCCTGGGACGACCAATACTCAGCCCCAGCTTTTT.

There are a few counts of this clonotype. The chain links TRBV4-1 to TRBJ2-7, with 10 bases identical to TRBD1. The J segment lost 2 bases and the V segment lost 3 bases, leaving 4 bases of the junction unmatched. This CDR3 has 15 amino acids. Germline V gene sequence: CDR1 MGHRA, CDR2 YSYEKL. The CDR3 here is CASSHPGQGTYEQYF. In DNA form, the CDR3 reads TGCGCCAGCAGCCACCCGGGACAGGGGACCTACGAGCAGTACTTC.

The genes are TRBV19 and TRBJ1-1, with D possibly matching TRBD1 (6 bases). V shed 5 bases and J shed 1 base, with 14 bases lying between them. Germline V gives CDR1 LNHDA, CDR2 SQIVND (reference sequence). The CDR3 is made up of 15 amino acids. This CDR3 is CASSVWTAPNTEAFF. As DNA, the CDR3 is TGTGCCAGTAGTGTGTGGACAGCACCGAACACTGAAGCTTTCTTT. Full variable domain (outside the CDR3, taken from reference TRBV19 and TRBJ1-1): DGGITQSPKYLFRKEGQNVTLSCEQNLNHDAMYWYRQDPGQGLRLIYYSQIVNDFQKGDIAEGYSVSREKKESFPLTVTSAQKNPTAFYLCASSVWTAPNTEAFFGQGTRLTVV.

This CDR3 is CATNLGAPYNEQFF. The CDR3 DNA reads TGTGCCACGAACCTAGGTGCCCCCTACAATGAGCAGTTCTTC. This rearrangement joins TRBV27 to TRBJ2-1, with D hard to call. CDR3 length: 14 residues. Trimming shortened V by 10 bases and J by 2 bases, and 15 bases separated the two germline ends. Per the germline V gene, CDR1 is MNHEY and CDR2 is SMNVEV (reference sequence).

CDR3 in DNA: TGCAGTGCTAGATGGGAAGAAACGGGGGGACCGCTCTTCTACAATGAGCAGTTCTTC. It is translated as CSARWEETGGPLFYNEQFF. The gene calls are TRBV20-1 and TRBJ2-1; 7 bases align to TRBD2. CDR1 is DFQATT and CDR2 is SNEGSKA in the germline V gene (reference sequence). The CDR3 is made up of 19 amino acids. Trimming cost V 2 bases and J 3 bases; bases outside gene matches: 19.

The rearrangement links TRBV7-9 to TRBJ1-1; weak D call: TRBD1 (5 bases). The V gene lost 1 base and the J gene lost 5 bases, with 8 bases spanning the gap. The CDR3 is 13 amino acids. The germline gives CDR1 SEHNR, CDR2 FQNEAQ (reference sequence). CDR3 nucleotide sequence: TGTGCCAGCAGCTTAGGACAGCAGACTGAAGCTTTCTTT. It yields the protein CASSLGQQTEAFF.

The chain has TRBV30 and TRBJ2-4; possibly TRBD1 for D (6 bases). This CDR3 contains 14 residues. Germline values: CDR1 GTSNPN, CDR2 SVGIG (reference sequence). Trimming removed 2 bases at V and 9 bases at J, with 17 bases between. The CDR3 DNA reads TGTGCCTGGAGTATAGGGGGTTTTGGGGGCATTCAGTACTTC. This gives the protein CAWSIGGFGGIQYF.

The chain combines TRBV15 with TRBJ2-7; 10 bases agree with TRBD1. CDR1 and CDR2 from the germline V gene are LNHNV and YYDKDF (reference sequence). This CDR3 is built from 15 residues. Unmatched junction bases numbered 8, after V lost 1 base and J lost 8 bases. The CDR3 spells CATSRGQGAPPKQYF. The CDR3 DNA sequence: TGTGCCACCAGCAGAGGACAGGGGGCCCCGCCGAAGCAGTACTTC. The variable domain in full, completed from reference TRBV15 and TRBJ2-7, reads DAMVIQNPRYQVTQFGKPVTLSCSQTLNHNVMYWYQQKSSQAPKLLFHYYDKDFNNEADTPDNFQSRRPNTSFCFLDIRSPGLGDTAMYLCATSRGQGAPPKQYFGPGTRLTVT.

The rearrangement links TRBV30 to TRBJ2-6; D gene unclear. Germline values: CDR1 GTSNPN, CDR2 SVGIG (reference sequence). V was cut by 5 bases and J by 4 bases, with 6 bases left in between. The CDR3 runs to 12 residues. This chain's CDR3 is CAWGTGANVLTF. The CDR3, as DNA: TGTGCCTGGGGTACGGGGGCCAACGTCCTGACTTTC.

In its sample, this clonotype was seen a few times. The CDR3 DNA reads as TGCAGCGTTGAAGGGGAGGGAGGGCCCCTCGAGCAGTACTTC. Translation gives CSVEGEGGPLEQYF. The chain employs TRBV29-1 and TRBJ2-7; 7 bases are a match to TRBD2. The germline CDR1 and CDR2 sequences are SQVTM and ANQGSEA. The length of the CDR3 is 14 residues. Trimming at V came to 1 base and at J to 6 bases, leaving 9 bases not matched to a gene.

The V and J genes are TRBV7-9 and TRBJ2-2; tentative D call: TRBD1 (6 bases). The CDR3 is 16 amino acids. The ends were cut back, 4 bases at V and 0 bases at J, with 12 bases in the middle. Germline-derived CDR1 and CDR2 are SEHNR and FQNEAQ (reference sequence). CDR3 nucleotides: TGTGCCAGCAGCTCCGGGACACAGACGAACACCGGGGAGCTGTTTTTT. Translating it yields CASSSGTQTNTGELFF.

The chain employs TRBV2 and TRBJ2-5, with unresolved D. CDR1 is SNHLY, CDR2 FYNNEI, per germline. This CDR3 comprises 13 residues. V dropped 3 bases and J dropped 5 bases, with 10 bases sitting between them. CDR3 amino acids: CASSDWRPETQYF. In nucleotides, the CDR3 is TGTGCCAGCAGTGATTGGCGACCCGAGACCCAGTACTTC.

V and J are TRBV13 and TRBJ1-6; the match to TRBD1 covers 7 bases. J gave up 10 bases and V 1 base, and 4 bases lay outside the gene matches. Germline V gives CDR1 PRHDT, CDR2 FYEKMQ (reference sequence). This CDR3 contains 14 residues. This CDR3 is CASSLEGAGSPLHF. The CDR3 DNA reads as TGTGCCAGCAGCTTAGAGGGGGCAGGGTCACCCCTCCACTTT.

The CDR3 DNA reads TGTGCCAGCAGTGAGGGGCAGGGGGAATATGGCTACACCTTC. Protein: CASSEGQGEYGYTF. This chain joins TRBV2 and TRBJ1-2, with 7 nucleotides matching TRBD1. The V gene's germline CDR1 is SNHLY and CDR2 FYNNEI. The CDR3 is 14 amino acids. Trimming removed 3 bases from V and 5 bases from J; junction bases left unmatched: 6.

The rearrangement uses TRBV27 and TRBJ2-3; 9 bases line up with TRBD1. The CDR3 runs 19 residues. Trimming cost V 0 bases and J 2 bases; bases outside gene matches: 12. The germline V gene has CDR1 MNHEY and CDR2 SMNVEV (reference sequence). CDR3 in amino acids: CASSLSGQGYSPATDTQYF. CDR3 sequence (DNA): TGTGCCAGCAGTTTATCGGGACAGGGTTACAGCCCCGCCACAGATACGCAGTATTTT.

V gene TRBV7-9 combines with J gene TRBJ2-7; no clear D. Trimming removed 4 bases at V and 3 bases at J, with 7 bases between. In germline, CDR1 is SEHNR, CDR2 FQNEAQ (reference sequence). CDR3 length: 12 residues. The CDR3 bases are TGTGCCAGCAGCTACAGCTACTACGAGCAGTACTTC. This codes for CASSYSYYEQYF.

The gene calls are TRBV12-3 or TRBV12-4 and TRBJ2-7, with TRBD2 as a possible D gene (5 bases). V was shortened by 3 bases and J by 4 bases, with 10 bases between the two germline ends. This CDR3 comprises 13 residues. The CDR3 sequence: CASSFAGQYEQYF. CDR3 bases: TGTGCCAGCAGTTTCGCGGGCCAGTACGAGCAGTACTTC.